The 11 T cell receptor beta chains presented below share a single source sample, sequenced in a study of T cell responses to AZD1222 COVID-19 vaccine. The data were produced by immunoSEQ multiplex PCR, yet TCRdb's version contains in-frame clones alone and is incomplete. The data contain 110,000 to 150,000 clones, 80% to 95% of them seen just once; the ten biggest clones take up around 1.7%. The sample consisted of peripheral blood, taken on day 0 of AZD1222 vaccination. The origin of the receptors is an adult in good health.

The CDR3 nucleotides read TGTGCCAGCAGCTTTAGTGCGAACACTGAAGCTTTCTTT. Translated, it gives CASSFSANTEAFF. V usage is TRBV11-3 and J usage is TRBJ1-1, with no clear D. The length of the CDR3 is 13 residues. The V and J ends lost 3 bases and 1 base respectively, with 6 bases between them. Germline V gives CDR1 SGHNT, CDR2 YENEEA.

The chain links TRBV5-1 to TRBJ1-6; D unresolved. This CDR3 has 14 residues. In germline, CDR1 is SGHRS, CDR2 YFSETQ. Trimming removed 4 bases at V and 9 bases at J, with 14 bases between. The DNA of the CDR3 is TGCGCCAGCAGCACCGGACCCGAACGTTCACCCCTCCACTTT. It translates to CASSTGPERSPLHF.

The chain employs TRBV19 and TRBJ2-3; 7 bases align to TRBD1. CDR1 is LNHDA, CDR2 SQIVND, per germline (reference sequence). The CDR3 length is 16 residues. Trimming cost V 3 bases and J 3 bases; bases outside gene matches: 9. Written as DNA, the CDR3 is TGTGCCAGTAGTATCGGCCGGCAGGGGGTGACAGATACGCAGTATTTT. The encoded protein is CASSIGRQGVTDTQYF. Looking up the rest from reference TRBV19 and TRBJ2-3 gives the full variable domain: DGGITQSPKYLFRKEGQNVTLSCEQNLNHDAMYWYRQDPGQGLRLIYYSQIVNDFQKGDIAEGYSVSREKKESFPLTVTSAQKNPTAFYLCASSIGRQGVTDTQYFGPGTRLTVL.

J is TRBJ1-3 and V is TRBV3-1 (or the pseudogene TRBV3-2); D ambiguous. V lost 3 bases to trimming and J lost 4 bases, with 10 bases between them. The CDR3 runs to 14 residues. CDR1 LGHDT and CDR2 YNNKEL come from the germline V gene (reference sequence). The CDR3 DNA reads TGTGCCAGCAGCCACCGCGGGGTAGGAAACACCATATATTTT. Protein sequence: CASSHRGVGNTIYF.

The chain joins TRBV27 to TRBJ1-5; D is unresolved. The germline V gene encodes CDR1 MNHEY and CDR2 SMNVEV (reference sequence). Trimming shortened V by 4 bases and J by 5 bases, and 9 bases separated the two germline ends. The length of the CDR3 is 13 residues. The CDR3, as DNA: TGTGCCAGCAGTTACGGCGGGCATCAGCCCCAGCATTTT. Its protein is CASSYGGHQPQHF.

V and J are TRBV3-1 (or the pseudogene TRBV3-2) and TRBJ2-5, with TRBD1 as a possible D gene (6 bases). This CDR3 contains 15 residues. V shed 4 bases and J shed 2 bases, with 14 bases lying between them. The V gene's germline CDR1 is LGHDT and CDR2 YNNKEL (reference sequence). CDR3 amino acids: CASSLQGTLQETQYF. The CDR3 coding sequence is TGTGCCAGCAGCCTCCAAGGGACACTTCAAGAGACCCAGTACTTC.

The chain links TRBV30 to TRBJ2-7; possible D gene TRBD1, 6 bases. The CDR3 sequence is 12 residues long. Trimming removed 5 bases at V and 2 bases at J, with 10 bases between. CDR1 and CDR2 from the germline V gene are GTSNPN and SVGIG (reference sequence). The CDR3 DNA reads as TGTGCCTGGGCACAGGGCACCTACGAGCAGTACTTC. This gives the protein CAWAQGTYEQYF.

The chain joins TRBV6-5 to TRBJ1-2; D not certain. The CDR3 has 13 amino acids. In germline, CDR1 is MNHEY, CDR2 SVGAGI. V was trimmed by 6 bases and J by 10 bases, leaving 18 bases between them. In DNA form, the CDR3 reads TGTGCCAGCAGCAAAGGAGTAGGGATACACTACACCTTC. It encodes CASSKGVGIHYTF.

V and J are TRBV27 and TRBJ1-5, with D maybe TRBD1 (5 bases). Germline V gene data show CDR1 as MNHEY and CDR2 as SMNVEV (reference sequence). This CDR3 region has 16 residues. Between the trimmed V and J ends, which lost 1 base and 9 bases, there was a span of 19 bases. The CDR3 sequence: CASSLLASGWEMPQHF. CDR3 DNA: TGTGCCAGCAGTTTATTGGCGTCAGGGTGGGAAATGCCCCAGCATTTT.

This clone was detected only once. The CDR3 region is CASSQEFAGELFF. DNA of the CDR3: TGCGCCAGCAGCCAGGAGTTCGCCGGGGAGCTGTTTTTT. The chain carries TRBV4-1 and TRBJ2-2; D uncertain. Germline V gives CDR1 MGHRA, CDR2 YSYEKL. The CDR3 consists of 13 residues. V lost 3 bases and J lost 6, with 8 bases in between.

The V call is TRBV9, the J call TRBJ2-7; 8 bases fit TRBD1. CDR3 size: 14 residues. Germline values: CDR1 SGDLS, CDR2 YYNGEE. The junction had 6 bases not matched to a gene; V was cut back by 4 bases and J by 3 bases. CDR3 region: CASSIGQGGYEQYF. CDR3 sequence (DNA): TGTGCCAGCAGCATCGGACAGGGTGGCTACGAGCAGTACTTC. The full variable domain, in which reference TRBV9 and TRBJ2-7 provide the parts outside the CDR3, is DSGVTQTPKHLITATGQRVTLRCSPRSGDLSVYWYQQSLDQGLQFLIQYYNGEERAKGNILERFSAQQFPDLHSELNLSSLELGDSALYFCASSIGQGGYEQYFGPGTRLTVT.